This TCR beta chain comes out of a study of blood T cell repertoires in COVID-19. Authors' analysis steps: The assay estimated nucleated cells by amplifying reference gene primers. This table comes from immunoSEQ multiplex PCR, and its TCRdb copy is limited to in-frame clones, with some not included. V and J calls plus clone size are reproduced from that table; the DNA served to infer D and trimming. This table holds around 250,000 clones, 65% to 85% found once. A single count supports this clone. The CDR3 has 15 amino acids. CDR1 and CDR2 from the germline V gene are MDHEN and SYDVKM. The trim removed 7 bases at V and 4 bases at J, leaving 7 bases unmatched.

Sequences were obtained from peripheral blood. This sequence originates from a man aged 50 to 60 with active or convalescent COVID-19. V gene TRBV28 combines with J gene TRBJ2-2; 9 positions agree with TRBD1. DNA of the CDR3: TGTGCCAGCACCAAAGGGACAGGGTTCACCGGGGAGCTGTTTTTT. It translates to CASTKGTGFTGELFF.